This T cell receptor beta chain was observed in a study of patients and donors after allogeneic stem cell transplantation. Germline lookup yields CDR1 SGHRS and CDR2 YFSETQ. The V and J ends lost 4 bases and 0 bases respectively, with 11 bases between them. The CDR3 is 15 amino acids. TCRdb re-called the RT-PCR reads through MiXCR, storing one row per CDR3 protein. The data contain 800,000 to 1,000,000 distinct CDR3 sequences, about a sixth of them singletons. The chain has TRBV5-1 and TRBJ1-3; tentatively, D is TRBD1 (6 bases). The sequence derives from a human donor who was either an allogeneic HSCT recipient or a stem cell or donor lymphocyte infusion donor (not recorded which). It is not recorded whose cells these are; they may come from a transplant donor. The specimen sequenced was blood, either unsorted or a sorted T cell fraction (not recorded which). Here the CDR3 DNA reads TGCGCCAGCAGCGGGGGGCAAACCTCTGGAAACACCATATATTTT. Protein: CASSGGQTSGNTIYF.